Below, 7 T cell receptor beta chains from the same sample are listed, as sequenced in a study of post-analysis software for immune sequencing data. Findings and limits, study-wide: Higher frequency in patients than in controls was seen for 5 or 6 TRBV segments, with TRBV5-6, TRBV5-1 and TRBV20-1 among them.

The antigens these receptors bind are not known. Sequencing libraries made from TCR beta cDNA carried unique molecular identifiers. From the PCR reads, TCRdb called clonotypes with MiXCR, one entry per CDR3 protein. Of approximately 250,000 distinct CDR3 sequences in the sample, about 40% were seen once. Specimen: blood. These receptors were obtained from a girl between 5 and 17 years old with multiple sclerosis.

V and J are TRBV5-1 and TRBJ1-2, with 8 bases identical to TRBD1. Germline loops: CDR1 SGHRS, CDR2 YFSETQ. This CDR3 contains 15 residues. V shed 4 bases, J shed 5 bases, and the junction held 10 bases outside the gene matches. CDR3 nucleotides: TGCGCCAGCAGCAATACCGGGACAGGACAATATGGCTACACCTTC. It encodes CASSNTGTGQYGYTF.

This clonotype occurred a few times. The chain has TRBV20-1 and TRBJ2-3; D not certain. Germline CDR1 and CDR2: DFQATT and SNEGSKA (reference sequence). V gave up 6 bases and J gave up 0 bases, with 10 bases separating them. The CDR3 is made up of 13 amino acids. CDR3 in DNA: TGCAGTGCACTGCTCCTTAGCACAGATACGCAGTATTTT. The encoded protein is CSALLLSTDTQYF.

V gene TRBV10-1 combines with J gene TRBJ2-3; D uncertain. This CDR3 is 13 amino acids long. Per germline, CDR1 WNHNN and CDR2 SYGVQD (reference sequence). V was cut by 4 bases and J by 6 bases, with 11 bases left in between. The CDR3 region is CASSVDRADTQYF. In DNA, the CDR3 is TGCGCCAGCAGTGTGGACCGTGCCGATACGCAGTATTTT.

In DNA, the CDR3 is TGCAGCGTTGGTAGGGACAGGGGCGATTACAATGAGCAGTTCTTC. It yields the protein CSVGRDRGDYNEQFF. The chain has TRBV29-1 and TRBJ2-1; 10 bases are shared with TRBD1. Germline V lookup: CDR1 SQVTM, CDR2 ANQGSEA. The CDR3 has 15 amino acids. J lost 4 bases, V lost 4 bases, and 7 bases had no gene match.

On this clonotype itself: A much more abundant neighbour one base away suggests this may be a read error. This chain links TRBV20-1 with TRBJ2-1; no clear D gene. Germline V gives CDR1 DFQATT, CDR2 SNEGSKA (reference sequence). This CDR3 contains 15 residues. The ends were cut back, 6 bases at V and 1 base at J, with 16 bases in the middle. The chain's CDR3 is CSAINPAPSYNEQFF. For the CDR3, the DNA is TGCAGTGCAATCAACCCAGCGCCGTCCTACAATGAGCAGTTCTTC.

The V and J genes are TRBV9 and TRBJ2-3; D is possibly TRBD2 (5 bases). This CDR3 is built from 16 residues. The V end lost 0 bases, the J end lost 0 bases, and 11 bases lay between the germline ends. Germline V gene sequence: CDR1 SGDLS, CDR2 YYNGEE. The CDR3 DNA follows: TGTGCCAGCAGCGTAGACCGGGGATCTAGCACAGATACGCAGTATTTT. This codes for CASSVDRGSSTDTQYF.

This chain connects TRBV29-1 to TRBJ2-1, with TRBD1 matching 8 bases. This CDR3 region has 13 residues. V gave up 7 bases and J gave up 4 bases; unmatched junction bases: 6. Germline V gives CDR1 SQVTM, CDR2 ANQGSEA. This chain's CDR3 is CSAPGQAYNEQFF. CDR3 sequence (DNA): TGCAGCGCTCCGGGACAGGCTTACAATGAGCAGTTCTTC.